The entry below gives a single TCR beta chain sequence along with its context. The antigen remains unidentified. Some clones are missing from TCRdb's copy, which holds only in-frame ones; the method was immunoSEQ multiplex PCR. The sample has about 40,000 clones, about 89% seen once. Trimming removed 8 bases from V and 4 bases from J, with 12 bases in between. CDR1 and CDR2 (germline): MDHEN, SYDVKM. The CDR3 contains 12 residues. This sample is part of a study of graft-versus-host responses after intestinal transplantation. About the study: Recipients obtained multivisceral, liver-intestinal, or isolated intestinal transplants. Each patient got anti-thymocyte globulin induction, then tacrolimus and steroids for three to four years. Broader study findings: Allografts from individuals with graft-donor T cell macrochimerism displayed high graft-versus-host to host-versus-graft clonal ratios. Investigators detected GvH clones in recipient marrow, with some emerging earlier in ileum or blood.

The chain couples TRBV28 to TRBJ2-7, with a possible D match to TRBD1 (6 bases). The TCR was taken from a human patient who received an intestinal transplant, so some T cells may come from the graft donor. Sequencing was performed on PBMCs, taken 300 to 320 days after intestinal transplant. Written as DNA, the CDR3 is TGTGCCAGCGGGGCACAGGGATACGAGCAGTACTTC. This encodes CASGAQGYEQYF.